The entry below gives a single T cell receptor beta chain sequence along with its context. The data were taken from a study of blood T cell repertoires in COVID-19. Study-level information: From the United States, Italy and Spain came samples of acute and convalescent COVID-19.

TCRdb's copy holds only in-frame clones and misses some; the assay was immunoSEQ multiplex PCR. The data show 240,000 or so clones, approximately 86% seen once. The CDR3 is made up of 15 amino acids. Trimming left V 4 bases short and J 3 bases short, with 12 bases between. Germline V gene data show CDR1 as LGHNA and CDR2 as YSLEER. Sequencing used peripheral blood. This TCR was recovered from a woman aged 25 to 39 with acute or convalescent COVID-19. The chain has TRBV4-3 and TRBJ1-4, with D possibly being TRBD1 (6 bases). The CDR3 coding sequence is TGCGCCAGCAGCCTGCAAGGGGGGGCTAATGAAAAACTGTTTTTT. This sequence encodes CASSLQGGANEKLFF.